Listed below are T cell receptor beta chains from one sample, sequenced in a study of T cell repertoires in cytomegalovirus infection. These receptors lack a known antigen. TCRdb reanalysed the reads using MiXCR and keeps one entry per CDR3 protein. The sample lists some 500,000 distinct CDR3 sequences; 40% were seen once. Specimen: cultured PBMCs, collected from culture after CMV antigen stimulation. The source is a human donor in good health (CMV status not recorded). Some clones in this sample may be carry-over from other donors' samples. CDR3s include the opening cysteine and the closing phenylalanine or tryptophan. A D gene is named only where the DNA matches it firmly. Expanded clones are given a class, and other clones once, few, many or no size at all.

>TRBD1|TRBV7-8|few|TRBJ2-7
TGTGCCAGCAGGGAGGGACAGGCCTCCTACGAGCAGTACTTC
CASREGQASYEQYF
>.|TRBV7-1|.|TRBJ1-5
TGTGCCAGCGGATCCAGCTTATATCTGGAGAATCAGCCCCAGCATTTT
CASGSSLYLENQPQHF
>.|TRBV7-6|.|TRBJ2-1
TGTGCCAGCAGCTTAGTTAAGAGGAACAATGAGCAGTTCTTC
CASSLVKRNNEQFF
>TRBD2|TRBV5-4|.|TRBJ2-1
TGTGCCAGCAGCACACCCGGGACTAGCTACAATGAGCAGTTCTTC
CASSTPGTSYNEQFF
>.|TRBV18|.|TRBJ1-3
TGTGCCAGCTCACCAAGGGGAACTGGAAACACCATATATTTT
CASSPRGTGNTIYF
>TRBD2|TRBV28|.|TRBJ2-6
TGTGCCAGCAGTTTGACTACCGGGGGGTCTGGGGCCAACGTCCTGACTTTC
CASSLTTGGSGANVLTF
>.|TRBV28|.|TRBJ1-1
TGTGCCAGCAGTGCTATTGGAGATCTGAACACTGAAGCTTTCTTT
CASSAIGDLNTEAFF
>TRBD1|TRBV7-2|.|TRBJ2-7
TGTGCCAGCAGCTTAGCGGGGACAGGGCACTCCTACGAGCAGTACTTC
CASSLAGTGHSYEQYF
>TRBD1|TRBV7-6|few|TRBJ2-1
TGTGCCAGCAGCTTAGGGCCAGGGGGAGAGTACAATGAGCAGTTCTTC
CASSLGPGGEYNEQFF
>.|TRBV14|once|TRBJ1-4
TGTGCCAGCAGCGGCTTCGACAGCCACCTGTTTTTT
CASSGFDSHLFF
>TRBD2|TRBV3-1|.|TRBJ2-3
TGTGCCAGCAGCCCCCAACTCCTAGCGGGGGGGCCAGATACGCAGTATTTT
CASSPQLLAGGPDTQYF
>TRBD1|TRBV29-1|.|TRBJ2-3
TGCAGCGTACCTCCCCCGGGACAGGGGTACACAGATACGCAGTATTTT
CSVPPPGQGYTDTQYF
>.|TRBV29-1|once|TRBJ2-2
TGCAGCGTTGAAGAGCGGCTGGTCGGGGAGCTGTTTTTT
CSVEERLVGELFF
>.|TRBV12-3/TRBV12-4|.|TRBJ2-7
TGTGCCAGCAGTGCGACTAGGTCAAGCTCCTACGAGCAGTACTTC
CASSATRSSSYEQYF
>TRBD2|TRBV5-4|.|TRBJ2-3
TGTGCCAGCAGCCATAAGCGGGAGTCCACAGATACGCAGTATTTT
CASSHKRESTDTQYF
>.|TRBV20-1|.|TRBJ1-1
TGCAGTGCTAGAGTCGTGGGTGAAGCTTTCTTT
CSARVVGEAFF
>.|TRBV6-6|.|TRBJ1-2
TGTGCCAGCAGTTTTCGGGCGACCTCCACCACCTTC
CASSFRATSTTF
>.|TRBV7-2|few|TRBJ2-5
TGTGCCAGCAGCCCAGGAGGGGGGGTAGAGACCCAGTACTTC
CASSPGGGVETQYF
>.|TRBV6-1|few|TRBJ1-1
TGTGCCAGCAGTGACAGGGGTGGGAACACTGAAGCTTTCTTT
CASSDRGGNTEAFF
>.|TRBV7-9|.|TRBJ1-4
TGTGCCAGCAGCCATACGGACGGTAATGAAAAACTGTTTTTT
CASSHTDGNEKLFF
>TRBD2|TRBV12-3/TRBV12-4|.|TRBJ2-5
TGTGCCAGCAGCCGTAGCGGGGGGCCGGGGGAGACCCAGTACTTC
CASSRSGGPGETQYF
>.|TRBV7-2|many|TRBJ1-1
TGTGCCAGCAGTCGGGAGCCTGCGGGCACTGAAGCTTTCTTT
CASSREPAGTEAFF
>TRBD2|TRBV5-4|.|TRBJ2-2
TGTGCCAGCAGCTCCCTCGGGGGGGATACCGGGGAGCTGTTTTTT
CASSSLGGDTGELFF
>.|TRBV7-2|few|TRBJ1-6
TGTGCCAGCAGCCCTTCACCCCTCCACTTT
CASSPSPLHF
>.|TRBV7-6|few|TRBJ1-2
TGTGCCAGCAGCCGGGGCGGTGGCTACACCTTC
CASSRGGGYTF
>.|TRBV12-3/TRBV12-4|.|TRBJ1-5
TGTGCCAGCAGTTTAATGGGCAGGGGTGGACGTAATCAGCCCCAGCATTTT
CASSLMGRGGRNQPQHF
>.|TRBV7-8|.|TRBJ1-1
TGTGCCAGCAGCTTATTTGGGTCCGGCACTGAAGCTTTCTTT
CASSLFGSGTEAFF
>.|TRBV4-2|once|TRBJ1-2
TGTGCCAGCAGCCAAGCGGCAGGGCGGAGTGTCTATGGCTACACCTTC
CASSQAAGRSVYGYTF
>.|TRBV7-2|many|TRBJ1-2
TGTGCCAGCAGCTTAATCAGTAACTATGGCTACACCTTC
CASSLISNYGYTF
>.|TRBV7-9|few|TRBJ2-1
TGTGCCAGCAGCTTCCCTTCCTACAATGAGCAGTTCTTC
CASSFPSYNEQFF
>.|TRBV28|few|TRBJ1-3
TGTGCCAGCAGTTTACCGAGGCAGGGGAACTCTGGAAACACCATATATTTT
CASSLPRQGNSGNTIYF
>TRBD1|TRBV20-1|.|TRBJ2-7
TGCAGTGCTAGAACCGGGACAGCCTTTCCCCACGAGCAGTACTTC
CSARTGTAFPHEQYF
>TRBD1|TRBV2|.|TRBJ2-4
TGTGCCAGCAGCGACAGGGGTAACATTCAGTACTTC
CASSDRGNIQYF
>.|TRBV7-2|.|TRBJ2-2
TGTGCCAGCAGCCCTACGACTTTGGGAACCGGGGAGCTGTTTTTT
CASSPTTLGTGELFF
>.|TRBV5-6|once|TRBJ1-6
TGTGCCAGCAGCTTAGGCCAGCAGGTCGTCTCACCCCTCCACTTT
CASSLGQQVVSPLHF
>TRBD2|TRBV7-6|.|TRBJ2-5
TGTGCCAGCAGCTTAGCGGGAGCGGGGCCTCAAGAGACCCAGTACTTC
CASSLAGAGPQETQYF
>.|TRBV20-1|few|TRBJ1-1
TGCAGTGCTAGACTGGCAGGAGAATACACTGAAGCTTTCTTT
CSARLAGEYTEAFF
>.|TRBV27|.|TRBJ2-3
TGTGCCAGCAGTCTCGGGGTAGGGCCATCAGATACGCAGTATTTT
CASSLGVGPSDTQYF
>TRBD1|TRBV11-2|.|TRBJ1-2
TGTGCCAGCAGCGGACAGGCCTTCTATGGCTACACCTTC
CASSGQAFYGYTF
>.|TRBV5-3|.|TRBJ2-2
TGTGCCAGCAGCGGCAGGGCGGGGGCCAACACCGGGGAGCTGTTTTTT
CASSGRAGANTGELFF
>TRBD1|TRBV7-2|few|TRBJ1-1
TGTGCCAGCAGCTTAGTCAAGGGGGCGTACACTGAAGCTTTCTTT
CASSLVKGAYTEAFF
>.|TRBV7-2|few|TRBJ2-2
TGTGCCAGCAGCTCAGTAGCGGTTTTGAACACCGGGGAGCTGTTTTTT
CASSSVAVLNTGELFF
>TRBD1|TRBV6-6|.|TRBJ2-7
TGTGCCAGAAGTCGGGACAGGAGATACGAGCAGTACTTC
CARSRDRRYEQYF
>TRBD2|TRBV11-2|.|TRBJ2-2
TGTGCCAGCAGCTCTACCGGAAGGGCTAGCGGGAGAGTCGGGGAGCTGTTTTTT
CASSSTGRASGRVGELFF
>TRBD1|TRBV12-3/TRBV12-4|.|TRBJ1-1
TGTGCCAGCGTACCACACTATGTCCGGGACAGCATTAAGAACACTGAAGCTTTCTTT
CASVPHYVRDSIKNTEAFF
>.|TRBV19|.|TRBJ1-2
TGTGCCAGCCGCCGGAGGGAGGATGGCTACACCTTC
CASRRREDGYTF
>.|TRBV5-1|few|TRBJ2-7
TGCGCCAGCAGCAATGGAGTGGGGACCTCCTACGAGCAGTACTTC
CASSNGVGTSYEQYF
>TRBD1|TRBV23-1|few|TRBJ2-7
TGCGCCAGCAGTCGATGGGACAGGTTCTTCCACGAGCAGTACTTC
CASSRWDRFFHEQYF
>TRBD2|TRBV10-3|.|TRBJ2-5
TGTGCCAGCGCCAGGGAGGGGGAGACCCAGTACTTC
CASAREGETQYF
>.|TRBV2|few|TRBJ1-2
TGTGCCAGCAGTGAGTGGGACAAGTCCTATGGCTACACCTTC
CASSEWDKSYGYTF
>.|TRBV4-1|few|TRBJ1-1
TGCGCCAGCAGCCAAGCCGCTGAAGCTTTCTTT
CASSQAAEAFF
>.|TRBV19|.|TRBJ2-1
TGTGCCAGTAGTATAGCCCCCTCTAGCTGGGACAATGAGCAGTTCTTC
CASSIAPSSWDNEQFF
>.|TRBV30|.|TRBJ2-7
TGTGCCTTGCAGAGCTCCTACGAGCAGTACTTC
CALQSSYEQYF
>TRBD1|TRBV4-2|.|TRBJ1-5
TGTGCCAGCAGCCAAGATCCCGACAGGGGGGCTTCGACCCAGCATTTT
CASSQDPDRGASTQHF
>TRBD1|TRBV7-9|.|TRBJ1-2
TGTGCCGGCGGGACAGGGGGTGACTATGGCTACACCTTC
CAGGTGGDYGYTF